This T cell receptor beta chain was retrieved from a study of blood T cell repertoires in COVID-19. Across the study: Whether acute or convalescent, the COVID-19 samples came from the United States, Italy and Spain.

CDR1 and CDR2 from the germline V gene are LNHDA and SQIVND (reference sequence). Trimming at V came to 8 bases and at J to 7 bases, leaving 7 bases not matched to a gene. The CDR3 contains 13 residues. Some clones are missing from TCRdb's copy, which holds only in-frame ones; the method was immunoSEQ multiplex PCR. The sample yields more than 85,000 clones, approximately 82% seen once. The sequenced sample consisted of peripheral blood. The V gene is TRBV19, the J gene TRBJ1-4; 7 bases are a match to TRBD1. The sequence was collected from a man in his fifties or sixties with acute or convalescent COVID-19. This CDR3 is CASADRVGEKLFF. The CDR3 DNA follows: TGTGCCAGTGCAGACAGGGTCGGTGAAAAACTGTTTTTT. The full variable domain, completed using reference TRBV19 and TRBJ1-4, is DGGITQSPKYLFRKEGQNVTLSCEQNLNHDAMYWYRQDPGQGLRLIYYSQIVNDFQKGDIAEGYSVSREKKESFPLTVTSAQKNPTAFYLCASADRVGEKLFFGSGTQLSVL.